This T cell receptor beta chain was captured by sequencing in a study of shared clonotypes between healthy human individuals. Some clones are missing from TCRdb's copy, which holds only in-frame ones; the method was immunoSEQ multiplex PCR. The sample has roughly 640,000 clones; more than 95% are singletons. Germline V gives CDR1 LNHDA, CDR2 SQIVND (reference sequence). The germline V and J ends were trimmed by 5 bases and 0 bases, with 14 bases remaining between them. CDR3 size: 15 residues. The source is a woman aged 25 to 39 in good health. V and J are TRBV19 and TRBJ2-7, with D perhaps being TRBD1 or TRBD2 (5 bases each). The sequenced material came from naive CD4+ T cells sorted from blood. Stated subset: CD45RA+ positively selected. DNA for the CDR3: TGTGCCAGTAGTGGGGGTAGCAGGAGCTCCTACGAGCAGTACTTC. Amino acids: CASSGGSRSSYEQYF.